A single sample is the source of the 17 T cell receptor beta chains below, sequenced in a study of shared clonotypes between healthy human individuals. The assay was immunoSEQ multiplex PCR, and TCRdb's table has in-frame clones only and misses some. This repertoire shows about 2 million clones, around 96% found once; its top ten account for around 1.2%. CD45RO-negative cells were positively selected for CCR7, leaving out terminally differentiated effector memory CD45RA+ cells. The source material was naive CD8+ T cells sorted from blood. The source is a man younger than 35 in good health.

The chain employs TRBV9 and TRBJ2-7; TRBD1 matches at 7 bases. Per germline, CDR1 SGDLS and CDR2 YYNGEE. With 4 bases clipped from V and 2 bases from J, the junction kept 3 bases outside the gene matches. CDR3 length: 13 residues. The chain's CDR3 is CASSFGTAYEQYF. The CDR3 nucleotides are TGTGCCAGCAGCTTCGGGACAGCCTACGAGCAGTACTTC.

The rearrangement joins TRBV27 to TRBJ2-7; TRBD1 aligns across 7 bases. Germline lookup yields CDR1 MNHEY and CDR2 SMNVEV (reference sequence). J gave up 2 bases and V 3 bases, and 4 bases lay outside the gene matches. The length of the CDR3 is 14 residues. The CDR3 DNA reads as TGTGCCAGCAGTTTGACAGGGAGTCCCTACGAGCAGTACTTC. Translation gives CASSLTGSPYEQYF.

The chain combines TRBV27 with TRBJ1-4, with D tentatively TRBD1 (6 bases). Germline V gene lookup returns CDR1 MNHEY and CDR2 SMNVEV (reference sequence). CDR3 length: 14 residues. V shed 5 bases and J shed 1 base, with 8 bases lying between them. CDR3 DNA: TGTGCCAGCAGTCCCAGGGGAACTAATGAAAAACTGTTTTTT. Translating it yields CASSPRGTNEKLFF. Complete variable domain (other parts from reference TRBV27 and TRBJ1-4): EAQVTQNPRYLITVTGKKLTVTCSQNMNHEYMSWYRQDPGLGLRQIYYSMNVEVTDKGDVPEGYKVSRKEKRNFPLILESPSPNQTSLYFCASSPRGTNEKLFFGSGTQLSVL.

The rearrangement uses TRBV5-1 and TRBJ2-7; 10 bases fit TRBD2. Germline-derived CDR1 and CDR2 are SGHRS and YFSETQ. The CDR3 has 17 residues. The J segment lost 6 bases and the V segment lost 1 base, leaving 13 bases of the junction unmatched. The CDR3 protein is CASSLPLAGAPPGEQYF. The CDR3 bases are TGCGCCAGCAGCTTGCCGCTAGCGGGGGCCCCCCCGGGCGAGCAGTACTTC.

This chain joins TRBV4-3 and TRBJ1-2, with D perhaps TRBD1 (6 bases). Trimming pared 0 bases from V and 4 bases from J, leaving 18 bases between. This CDR3 has 17 amino acids. Germline assignment: CDR1 LGHNA and CDR2 YSLEER. In DNA, the CDR3 is TGCGCCAGCAGCCAAGATGTGGCGGCAGGGGTTTCCTATGGCTACACCTTC. This gives the protein CASSQDVAAGVSYGYTF.

In its sample, this clone was seen once. CDR3 bases: TGTGCCAGCAGTTTAAGAGGACAGGCGGACTCTGGCTACACCTTC. Protein sequence: CASSLRGQADSGYTF. This chain joins TRBV28 and TRBJ1-2, with 7 bases that match TRBD1. This CDR3 is 15 amino acids long. Germline lookup yields CDR1 MDHEN and CDR2 SYDVKM. The ends lost 2 bases at V and 7 bases at J; junction bases unmatched: 10.

The rearrangement joins TRBV10-3 to TRBJ2-3, with D unclear. The CDR3 has 13 amino acids. The V and J ends lost 2 bases and 6 bases respectively, with 9 bases between them. The germline V gene has CDR1 ENHRY and CDR2 SYGVKD. CDR3 in DNA: TGTGCCATCAGTGAGGGTGCCTGGGATACGCAGTATTTT. Translating it yields CAISEGAWDTQYF.

V and J are TRBV11-2 and TRBJ2-7; D is uncertain. Trimming took 5 bases from V and 2 from J, leaving 10 bases between them. The CDR3 length is 13 residues. CDR1 and CDR2 (germline): SGHAT, FQNNGV. CDR3 protein: CASSLLLAYEQYF. CDR3 coding DNA: TGTGCCAGCAGCCTATTGTTAGCCTACGAGCAGTACTTC.

The chain is built from TRBV19 and TRBJ2-7, with 9 bases lining up with TRBD1. This CDR3 contains 13 residues. The ends lost 4 bases at V and 6 bases at J; junction bases unmatched: 4. Per germline, CDR1 LNHDA and CDR2 SQIVND (reference sequence). The CDR3 DNA reads TGTGCCAGTAGTACGGGACAGGGCTTCGAGCAGTACTTC. Its translation is CASSTGQGFEQYF.

The rearrangement joins TRBV11-2 to TRBJ2-7; unclear D gene. Germline assignment: CDR1 SGHAT and CDR2 FQNNGV. Trimming removed 3 bases from V and 2 bases from J, with 14 bases in between. The CDR3 loop spans 15 amino acids. In DNA form, the CDR3 reads TGTGCCAGCAGCTTTGGTGCGGCGGTAACCTACGAGCAGTACTTC. Its translation: CASSFGAAVTYEQYF.

The rearrangement uses TRBV28 and TRBJ2-1; 11 bases fit TRBD2. This CDR3 is built from 15 residues. Germline V lookup: CDR1 MDHEN, CDR2 SYDVKM. Trimming took 6 bases from V and 8 from J; bases not matched to a gene: 9. In DNA, the CDR3 is TGTGCCAGCAGATTAGCGGGGGGGCCTCTCGATGAGCAGTTCTTC. Translation gives CASRLAGGPLDEQFF.

This clone was seen once. The V gene is TRBV29-1, the J gene TRBJ1-2; D ambiguous. Deletions cut 6 bases from V and 0 bases from J, with 8 bases between. The CDR3 has 12 amino acids. Germline loops: CDR1 SQVTM, CDR2 ANQGSEA. The CDR3 DNA follows: TGCAGCGTAATTCCTCCTAACTATGGCTACACCTTC. This gives the protein CSVIPPNYGYTF.

Notes on this clone: Other nucleotide sequences in the sample specify the same CDR3. The rearrangement uses TRBV19 and TRBJ2-7; D perhaps matches TRBD1 (6 bases). Germline assignment: CDR1 LNHDA and CDR2 SQIVND (reference sequence). This CDR3 region has 14 residues. V was cut by 5 bases and J by 3 bases, with 14 bases left in between. The CDR3: CASSVAGEGYEQYF. CDR3 bases: TGTGCCAGTAGTGTGGCAGGGGAAGGCTACGAGCAGTACTTC. The whole variable domain, filled in from reference TRBV19 and TRBJ2-7, reads DGGITQSPKYLFRKEGQNVTLSCEQNLNHDAMYWYRQDPGQGLRLIYYSQIVNDFQKGDIAEGYSVSREKKESFPLTVTSAQKNPTAFYLCASSVAGEGYEQYFGPGTRLTVT.

CDR3 loop: CASSWAPFLTNNEQFF. The CDR3 bases are TGTGCCAGCAGCTGGGCCCCCTTCTTAACTAACAATGAGCAGTTCTTC. The V and J genes are TRBV5-6 and TRBJ2-1; no clear D. CDR1 is SGHDT, CDR2 YYEEEE, per germline. V was trimmed by 3 bases and J by 5 bases, leaving 18 bases between them. CDR3 size: 16 residues.

The V call is TRBV5-1, the J call TRBJ2-4; D unclear. Trimming stripped 0 bases from V and 8 bases from J, with 12 bases between. CDR1 is SGHRS and CDR2 is YFSETQ in the germline V gene. The CDR3 runs to 14 residues. CDR3 DNA sequence: TGCGCCAGCAGCTTGGAACTGGGGTTTGACATTCAGTACTTC. Protein: CASSLELGFDIQYF.

About this clone: Different DNA sequences within this sample yield the same CDR3. This rearrangement joins TRBV7-8 to TRBJ2-7; tentatively, D is TRBD1 or TRBD2 (5 bases each). V shed 2 bases and J shed 0 bases, with 8 bases lying between them. The CDR3 extends over 14 amino acids. Germline CDR1 SGHVS, CDR2 FQNEAQ. The CDR3 DNA reads TGTGCCAGCAGCTTAAGTGGGACCTCCTACGAGCAGTACTTC. Its translation is CASSLSGTSYEQYF.

The J gene is TRBJ2-7, the V gene TRBV29-1, with 7 bases fitting TRBD1. The CDR3 has 14 amino acids. The J segment lost 0 bases and the V segment lost 0 bases, leaving 2 bases of the junction unmatched. Germline V CDR1 and CDR2: SQVTM, ANQGSEA. The DNA of the CDR3 is TGCAGCGTTGAAGACGGGACAGCCTCCTACGAGCAGTACTTC. Translated: CSVEDGTASYEQYF.